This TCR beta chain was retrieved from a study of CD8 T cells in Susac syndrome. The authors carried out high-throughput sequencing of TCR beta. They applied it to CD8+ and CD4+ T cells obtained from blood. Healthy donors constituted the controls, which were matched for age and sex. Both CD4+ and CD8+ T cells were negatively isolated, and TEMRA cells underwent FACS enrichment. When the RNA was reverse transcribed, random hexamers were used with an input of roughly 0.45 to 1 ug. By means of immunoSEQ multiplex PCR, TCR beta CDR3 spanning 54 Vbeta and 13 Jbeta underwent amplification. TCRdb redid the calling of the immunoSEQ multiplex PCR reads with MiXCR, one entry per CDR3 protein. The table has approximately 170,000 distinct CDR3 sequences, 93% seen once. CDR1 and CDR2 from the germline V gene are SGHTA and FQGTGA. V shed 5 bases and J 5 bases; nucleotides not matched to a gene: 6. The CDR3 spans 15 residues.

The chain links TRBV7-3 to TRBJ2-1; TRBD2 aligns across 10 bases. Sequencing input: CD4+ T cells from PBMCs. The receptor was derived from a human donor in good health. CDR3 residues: CASSNLAGAHNEQFF. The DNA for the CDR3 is TGTGCCAGCAGCAACCTAGCGGGGGCACACAATGAGCAGTTCTTC.